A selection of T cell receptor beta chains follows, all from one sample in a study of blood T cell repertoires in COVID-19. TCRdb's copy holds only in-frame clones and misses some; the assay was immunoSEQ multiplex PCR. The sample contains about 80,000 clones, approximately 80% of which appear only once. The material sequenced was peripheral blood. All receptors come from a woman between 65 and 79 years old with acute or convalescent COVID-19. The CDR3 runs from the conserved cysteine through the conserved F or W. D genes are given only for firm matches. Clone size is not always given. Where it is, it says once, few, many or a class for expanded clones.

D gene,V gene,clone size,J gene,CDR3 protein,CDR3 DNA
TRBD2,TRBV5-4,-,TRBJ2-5,CASSLGRREETQYF,TGTGCCAGCAGCCTCGGGAGGAGAGAAGAGACCCAGTACTTC
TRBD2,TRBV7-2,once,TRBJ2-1,CASSLRASGSSYNEQFF,TGTGCCAGCAGCCTGCGGGCTAGCGGGAGTTCCTACAATGAGCAGTTCTTC
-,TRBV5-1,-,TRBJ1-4,CASRTESNEKLFF,TGCGCCAGCCGGACAGAGTCTAATGAAAAACTGTTTTTT
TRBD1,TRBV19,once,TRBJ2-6,CASSSGQGFSGANVLTF,TGTGCCAGTAGTTCGGGACAGGGGTTTAGTGGGGCCAACGTCCTGACTTTC
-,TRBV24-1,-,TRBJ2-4,CATSDSDTAKNIQYF,TGTGCCACCAGTGATTCGGACACCGCCAAAAACATTCAGTACTTC
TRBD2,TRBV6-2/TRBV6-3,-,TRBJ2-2,CASSYGLARYSGTGELFF,TGTGCCAGCAGTTACGGACTAGCCCGTTACTCCGGCACCGGGGAGCTGTTTTTT
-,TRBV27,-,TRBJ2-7,CASGNIRGPASYEQYF,TGTGCCAGCGGAAATATCAGGGGACCAGCGTCCTACGAGCAGTACTTC
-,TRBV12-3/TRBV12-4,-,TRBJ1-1,CASSPRGNTEAFF,TGTGCCAGCAGTCCCCGGGGGAACACTGAAGCTTTCTTT
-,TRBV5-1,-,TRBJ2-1,CASSLPTLSSYNEQFF,TGCGCCAGCAGCTTGCCCACCCTGAGCTCCTACAATGAGCAGTTCTTC
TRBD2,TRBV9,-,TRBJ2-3,CASAGGAGVTDTQYF,TGTGCCAGCGCCGGGGGGGCAGGGGTTACAGATACGCAGTATTTT
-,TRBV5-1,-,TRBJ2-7,CASSLASHPYEQYF,TGCGCCAGCAGCTTGGCTAGCCACCCCTACGAGCAGTACTTC
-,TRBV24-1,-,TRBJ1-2,CATSDQSDRPYGYTF,TGTGCCACCAGTGATCAGTCGGACAGACCCTATGGCTACACCTTC
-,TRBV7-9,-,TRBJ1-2,CASSLDRVSTNYGYTF,TGTGCCAGCAGCTTAGACCGGGTCAGCACGAACTATGGCTACACCTTC
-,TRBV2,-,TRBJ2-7,CASSEAGQTYEQYF,TGTGCCAGCAGTGAAGCGGGACAAACCTACGAGCAGTACTTC
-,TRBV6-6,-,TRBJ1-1,CASTMEKITEAFF,TGTGCCAGCACCATGGAGAAAATCACTGAAGCTTTCTTT
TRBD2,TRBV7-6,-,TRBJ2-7,CASSLQGLAGASEQYF,TGTGCCAGCAGCTTACAGGGACTAGCGGGAGCGTCTGAGCAGTACTTC
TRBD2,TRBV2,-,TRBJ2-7,CASRPQVGLTYEQYF,TGTGCCAGCAGGCCGCAAGTGGGACTAACCTACGAGCAGTACTTC
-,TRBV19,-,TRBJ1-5,CASSWEGGLIDQPQHF,TGTGCCAGTAGTTGGGAGGGGGGCCTTATCGATCAGCCCCAGCATTTT
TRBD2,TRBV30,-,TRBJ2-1,CAWSRSGRGNEQFF,TGTGCCTGGAGTAGAAGCGGGAGAGGCAATGAGCAGTTCTTC
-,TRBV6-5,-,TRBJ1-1,CASSYRPTAGASEAFF,TGTGCCAGCAGTTACCGTCCCACGGCAGGGGCCTCTGAAGCTTTCTTT
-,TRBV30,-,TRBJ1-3,CAWSVKSGGSGNTIYF,TGTGCCTGGAGTGTAAAAAGTGGGGGGTCTGGAAACACCATATATTTT
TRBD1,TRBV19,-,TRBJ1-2,CASSGQGYGYTF,TGTGCCAGTAGTGGACAGGGGTATGGCTACACCTTC
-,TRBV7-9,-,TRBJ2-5,CASSFARVEYGETQYF,TGTGCCAGCAGCTTTGCACGGGTTGAGTACGGAGAGACCCAGTACTTC
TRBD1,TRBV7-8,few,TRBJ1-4,CASSPYRDSVREKLFF,TGTGCCAGCAGCCCTTACCGGGACAGCGTTCGAGAAAAACTGTTTTTT
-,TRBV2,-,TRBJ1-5,CASSEYEDQPQHF,TGTGCCAGCAGTGAATATGAGGATCAGCCCCAGCATTTT
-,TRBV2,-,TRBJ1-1,CASSLYRSEAFF,TGTGCCAGCAGCCTATATCGGTCTGAAGCTTTCTTT
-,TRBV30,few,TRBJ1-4,CAWTFTGSREREKLFF,TGTGCCTGGACCTTTACCGGCTCACGGGAACGTGAAAAACTGTTTTTT
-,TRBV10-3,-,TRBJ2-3,CAISESTFVYNQGLGSTDTQYF,TGTGCCATCAGTGAGTCTACTTTCGTCTACAATCAGGGTCTAGGATCGACAGATACGCAGTATTTT